This TCR beta chain was observed in a study of T cell repertoires in cytomegalovirus infection. The overall study: The public TCR beta signatures pointed to both CMV infection and matching HLA type.

Trimming left V 1 base short and J 3 bases short, with 9 bases between. The CDR3 length is 14 residues. From germline, CDR1 is MGHRA and CDR2 YSYEKL. This clonotype was counted ten times or more. The antigen is undetermined. A single record per CDR3 protein comes from TCRdb applying MiXCR to the reads. Of under 150,000 distinct CDR3 sequences in the sample, approximately 9.2% were seen once. Findings of the study overall: People with CMV and the relevant HLA were identified by cumulative public TCR beta family frequency. HLA-C-restricted CMV clonotypes gave the most frequent clonotype in two of eight donors.

The receptor comes from a human donor in good health (CMV status not recorded). Some clones in this sample may be carry-over from other donors' samples. The genes are TRBV4-1 and TRBJ1-1; D unclear. The sequencing input was PBMCs. In nucleotides, the CDR3 is TGCGCCAGCAGCCAAGGTCACGGTTACACTGAAGCTTTCTTT. This gives the protein CASSQGHGYTEAFF.